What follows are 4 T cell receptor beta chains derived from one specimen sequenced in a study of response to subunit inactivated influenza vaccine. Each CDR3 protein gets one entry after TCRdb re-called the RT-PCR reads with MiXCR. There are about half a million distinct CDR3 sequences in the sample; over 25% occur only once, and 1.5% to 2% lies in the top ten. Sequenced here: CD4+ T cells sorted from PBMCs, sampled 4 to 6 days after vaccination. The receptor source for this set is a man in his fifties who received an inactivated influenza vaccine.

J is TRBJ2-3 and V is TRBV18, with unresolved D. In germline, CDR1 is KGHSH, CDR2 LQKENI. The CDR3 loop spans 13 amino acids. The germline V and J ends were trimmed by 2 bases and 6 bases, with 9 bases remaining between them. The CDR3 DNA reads TGTGCCAGCTCACCAAAGGGCGTGGATACGCAGTATTTT. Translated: CASSPKGVDTQYF. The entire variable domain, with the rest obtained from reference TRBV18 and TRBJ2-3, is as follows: NAGVMQNPRHLVRRRGQEARLRCSPMKGHSHVYWYRQLPEEGLKFMVYLQKENIIDESGMPKERFSAEFPKEGPSILRIQQVVRGDSAAYFCASSPKGVDTQYFGPGTRLTVL.

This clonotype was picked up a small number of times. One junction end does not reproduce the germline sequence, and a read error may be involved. This CDR3 is CSARDHDEAFF. For the CDR3, the DNA is TGCAGTGCCAGAGACCACGATGAAGCTTTCTTT. This rearrangement joins TRBV20-1 to TRBJ1-1; D not certain. CDR3 size: 11 residues. Germline V CDR1 and CDR2: DFQATT, SNEGSKA (reference sequence).

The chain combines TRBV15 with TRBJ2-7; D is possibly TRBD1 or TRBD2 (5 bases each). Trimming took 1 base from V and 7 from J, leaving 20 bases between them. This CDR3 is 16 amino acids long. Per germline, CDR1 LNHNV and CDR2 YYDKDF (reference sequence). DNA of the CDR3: TGTGCCACCAGCAGAGCCCGGGACGTGGGGCTGGGAGAGCAGTACTTC. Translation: CATSRARDVGLGEQYF.

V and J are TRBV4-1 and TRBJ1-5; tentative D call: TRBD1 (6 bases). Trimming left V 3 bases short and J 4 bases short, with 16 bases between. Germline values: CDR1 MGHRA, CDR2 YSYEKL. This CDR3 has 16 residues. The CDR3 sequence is CASSHEQGALNQPQHF. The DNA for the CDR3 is TGCGCCAGCAGCCACGAACAGGGAGCCCTAAATCAGCCCCAGCATTTT.